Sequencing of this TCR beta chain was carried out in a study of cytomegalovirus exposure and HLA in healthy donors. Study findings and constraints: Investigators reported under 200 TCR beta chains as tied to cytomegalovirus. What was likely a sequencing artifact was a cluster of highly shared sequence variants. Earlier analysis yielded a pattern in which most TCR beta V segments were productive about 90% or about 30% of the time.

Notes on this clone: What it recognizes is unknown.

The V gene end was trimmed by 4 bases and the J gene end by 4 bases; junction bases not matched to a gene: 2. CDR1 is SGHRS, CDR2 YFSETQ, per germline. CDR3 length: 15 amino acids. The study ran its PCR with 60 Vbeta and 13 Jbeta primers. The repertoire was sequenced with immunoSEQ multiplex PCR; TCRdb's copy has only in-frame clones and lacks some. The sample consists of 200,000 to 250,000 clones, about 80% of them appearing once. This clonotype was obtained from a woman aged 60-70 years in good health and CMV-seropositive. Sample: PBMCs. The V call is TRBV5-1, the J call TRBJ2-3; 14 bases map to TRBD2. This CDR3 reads CASSATSGGADTQYF. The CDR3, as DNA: TGCGCCAGCAGCGCGACTAGCGGGGGGGCAGATACGCAGTATTTT.